This T cell receptor beta chain comes out of a study of CXCR3-negative and CXCR3-positive naive CD8 T cells. This CDR3 is 15 amino acids long. Germline V gene sequence: CDR1 LGHNA, CDR2 YSLEER. The libraries of TRB cDNA were constructed through 5' RACE using UMI labels. TCRdb re-called the 5' RACE reads and gives one entry per CDR3 protein, without DNA. The table gives approximately 56,000 distinct CDR3 sequences; the top ten clones make up approximately 1.5% of it. The authors gated naive CD8+ T cells as CD45RO-CCR7+CD27+CD95-. The chain combines TRBV4-3 with TRBJ2-7; TCRdb reports TRBD1, a call that lacks DNA to check it against. The clonotype comes from a human donor in good health. Some clones in this sample may be carry-over from other donors' samples. The sample taken for sequencing was naive CXCR3- CD8+ T cells from blood. Subset reported: CD45RO-CCR7+CD27+CD95- naive CD8+ T cells lacking CXCR3 (TNR3-). CDR3 residues: CASSKGTVSSYEQYF.